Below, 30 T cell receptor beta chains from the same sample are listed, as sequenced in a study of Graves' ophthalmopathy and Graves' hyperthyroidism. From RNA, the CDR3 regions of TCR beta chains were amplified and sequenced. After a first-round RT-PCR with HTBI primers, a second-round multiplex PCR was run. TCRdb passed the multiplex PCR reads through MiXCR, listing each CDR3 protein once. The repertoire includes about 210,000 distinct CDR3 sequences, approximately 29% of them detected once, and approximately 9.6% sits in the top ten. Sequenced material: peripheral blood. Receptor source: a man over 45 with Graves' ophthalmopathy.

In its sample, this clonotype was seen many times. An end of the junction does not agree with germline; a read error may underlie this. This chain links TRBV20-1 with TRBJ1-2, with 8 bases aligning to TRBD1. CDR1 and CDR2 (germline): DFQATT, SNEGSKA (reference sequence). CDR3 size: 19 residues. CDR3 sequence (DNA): TGCAGTGCCAGAGAGAAGACAGGGGAAAGATCAGGGTGGAACTATGGCTACACCTTC. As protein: CSAREKTGERSGWNYGYTF.

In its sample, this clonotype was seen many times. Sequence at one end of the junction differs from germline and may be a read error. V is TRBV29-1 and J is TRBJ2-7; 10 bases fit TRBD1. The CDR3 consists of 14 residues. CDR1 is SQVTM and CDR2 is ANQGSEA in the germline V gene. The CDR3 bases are TGCAGCGTTGGGGAAGGGGGACAGGGGACGCGGTTACGCTTC. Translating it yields CSVGEGGQGTRLRF.

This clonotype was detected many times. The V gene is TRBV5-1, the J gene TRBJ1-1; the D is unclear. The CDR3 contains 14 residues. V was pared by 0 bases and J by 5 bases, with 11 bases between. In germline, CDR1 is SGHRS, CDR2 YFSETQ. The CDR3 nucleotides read TGCGCCAGCAGCTTGGATGGTTTAAGGACTGAAGCTTTCTTT. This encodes CASSLDGLRTEAFF.

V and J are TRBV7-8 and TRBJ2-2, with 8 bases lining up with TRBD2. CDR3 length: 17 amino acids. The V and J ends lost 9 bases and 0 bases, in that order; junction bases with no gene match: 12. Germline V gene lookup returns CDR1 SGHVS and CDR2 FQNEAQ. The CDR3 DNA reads TGTGCCAGTTCTACGGGCGGGGGGTTGGCGAACACCGGGGAGCTGTTTTTT. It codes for CASSTGGGLANTGELFF.

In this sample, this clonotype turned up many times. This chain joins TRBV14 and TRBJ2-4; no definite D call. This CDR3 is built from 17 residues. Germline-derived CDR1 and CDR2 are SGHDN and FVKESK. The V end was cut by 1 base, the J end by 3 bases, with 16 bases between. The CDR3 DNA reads TGTGCCAGCAGCCAAGGAGGCCTAAGGTGGCACAAAAACATTCAGTACTTC. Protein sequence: CASSQGGLRWHKNIQYF. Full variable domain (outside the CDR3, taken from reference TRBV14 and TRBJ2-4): EAGVTQFPSHSVIEKGQTVTLRCDPISGHDNLYWYRRVMGKEIKFLLHFVKESKQDESGMPNNRFLAERTGGTYSTLKVQPAELEDSGVYFCASSQGGLRWHKNIQYFGAGTRLSVL.

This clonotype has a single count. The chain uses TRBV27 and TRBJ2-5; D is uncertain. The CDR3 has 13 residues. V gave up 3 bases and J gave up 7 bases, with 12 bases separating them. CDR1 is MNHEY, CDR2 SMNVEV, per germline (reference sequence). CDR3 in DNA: TGTGCCAGCAGTTTTGAGGTAGTGGGGACCCAGTACTTC. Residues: CASSFEVVGTQYF.

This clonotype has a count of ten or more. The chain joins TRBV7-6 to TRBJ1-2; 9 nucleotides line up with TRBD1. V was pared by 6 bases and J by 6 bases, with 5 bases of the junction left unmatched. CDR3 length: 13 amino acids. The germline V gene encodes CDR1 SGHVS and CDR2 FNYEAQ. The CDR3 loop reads CASSLTGGHGYTF. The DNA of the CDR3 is TGTGCCAGCAGTCTTACAGGGGGCCATGGCTACACCTTC.

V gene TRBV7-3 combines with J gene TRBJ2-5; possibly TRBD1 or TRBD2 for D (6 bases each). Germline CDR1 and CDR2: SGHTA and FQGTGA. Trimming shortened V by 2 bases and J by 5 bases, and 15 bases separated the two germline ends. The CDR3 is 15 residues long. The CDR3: CASSLDGGWGETQYF. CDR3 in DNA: TGTGCCAGCAGCTTAGACGGGGGCTGGGGCGAGACCCAGTACTTC.

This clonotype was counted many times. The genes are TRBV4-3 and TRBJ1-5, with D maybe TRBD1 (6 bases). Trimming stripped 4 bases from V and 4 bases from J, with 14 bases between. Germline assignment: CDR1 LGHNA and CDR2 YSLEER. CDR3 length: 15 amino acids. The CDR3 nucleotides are TGCGCCAGCAGCCTCCGCCAAGGGGGGAATCAGCCCCAGCATTTT. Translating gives CASSLRQGGNQPQHF.

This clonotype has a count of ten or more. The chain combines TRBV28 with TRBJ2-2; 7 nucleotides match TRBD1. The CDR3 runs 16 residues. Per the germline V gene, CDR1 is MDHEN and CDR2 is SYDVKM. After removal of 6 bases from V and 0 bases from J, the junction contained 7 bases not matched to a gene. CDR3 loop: CASRVTGSANTGELFF. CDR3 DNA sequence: TGTGCCAGCAGGGTGACAGGGAGCGCGAACACCGGGGAGCTGTTTTTT.

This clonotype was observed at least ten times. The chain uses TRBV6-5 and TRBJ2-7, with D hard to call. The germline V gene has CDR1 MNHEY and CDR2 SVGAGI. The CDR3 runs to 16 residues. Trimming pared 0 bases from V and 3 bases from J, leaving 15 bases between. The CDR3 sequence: CASSYSDVLPFYEQYF. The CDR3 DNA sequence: TGTGCCAGCAGTTACTCGGACGTATTGCCTTTCTACGAGCAGTACTTC.

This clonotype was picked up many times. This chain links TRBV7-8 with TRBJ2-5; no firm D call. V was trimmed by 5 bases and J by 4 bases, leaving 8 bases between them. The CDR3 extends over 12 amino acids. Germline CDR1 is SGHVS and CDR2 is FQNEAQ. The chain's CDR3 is CASSPTAETQYF. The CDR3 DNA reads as TGTGCCAGCAGCCCTACAGCAGAGACCCAGTACTTC.

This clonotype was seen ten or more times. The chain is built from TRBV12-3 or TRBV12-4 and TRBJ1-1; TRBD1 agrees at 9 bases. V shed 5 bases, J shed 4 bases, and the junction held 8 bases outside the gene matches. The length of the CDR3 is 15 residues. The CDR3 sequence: CASSPAGTGSTEAFF. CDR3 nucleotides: TGTGCCAGCAGTCCCGCCGGGACAGGGAGCACTGAAGCTTTCTTT.

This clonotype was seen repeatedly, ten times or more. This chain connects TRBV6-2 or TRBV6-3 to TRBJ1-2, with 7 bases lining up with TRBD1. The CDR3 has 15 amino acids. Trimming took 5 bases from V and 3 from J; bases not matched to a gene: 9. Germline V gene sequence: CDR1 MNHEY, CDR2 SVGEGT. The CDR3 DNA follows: TGTGCCAGCAGTCAACAGGGGCTAATTGACTATGGCTACACCTTC. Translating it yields CASSQQGLIDYGYTF.

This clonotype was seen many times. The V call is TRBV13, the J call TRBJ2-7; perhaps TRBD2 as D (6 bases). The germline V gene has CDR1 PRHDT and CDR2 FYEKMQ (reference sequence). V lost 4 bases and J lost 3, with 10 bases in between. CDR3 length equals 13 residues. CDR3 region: CASSYRESYEQYF. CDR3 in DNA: TGTGCCAGCAGCTACCGGGAGAGCTACGAGCAGTACTTC. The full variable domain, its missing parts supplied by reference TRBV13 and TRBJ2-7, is AAGVIQSPRHLIKEKRETATLKCYPIPRHDTVYWYQQGPGQDPQFLISFYEKMQSDKGSIPDRFSAQQFSDYHSELNMSSLELGDSALYFCASSYRESYEQYFGPGTRLTVT.

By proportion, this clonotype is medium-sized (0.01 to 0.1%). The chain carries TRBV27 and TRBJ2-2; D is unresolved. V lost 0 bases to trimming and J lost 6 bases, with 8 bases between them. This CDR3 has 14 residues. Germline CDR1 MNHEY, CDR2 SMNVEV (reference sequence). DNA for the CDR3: TGTGCCAGCAGTTTATCGATCCCCCCCGGGGAGCTGTTTTTT. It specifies CASSLSIPPGELFF.

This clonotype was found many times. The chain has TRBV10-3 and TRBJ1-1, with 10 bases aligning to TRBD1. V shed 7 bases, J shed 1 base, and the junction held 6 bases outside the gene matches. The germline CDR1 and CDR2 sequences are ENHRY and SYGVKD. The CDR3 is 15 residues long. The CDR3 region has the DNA TGTGCCATCAACCATGACAGGGGGCCGAACACTGAAGCTTTCTTT. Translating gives CAINHDRGPNTEAFF.

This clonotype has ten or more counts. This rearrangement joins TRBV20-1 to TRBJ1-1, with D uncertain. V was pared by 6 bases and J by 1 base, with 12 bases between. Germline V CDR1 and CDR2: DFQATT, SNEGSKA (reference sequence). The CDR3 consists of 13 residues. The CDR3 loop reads CSASRTENTEAFF. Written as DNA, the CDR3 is TGCAGTGCCAGTAGGACGGAGAACACTGAAGCTTTCTTT.

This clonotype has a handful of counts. In DNA form, the CDR3 reads TGTGCCAGCAGCAGCCCAGGGGTTCCAGAGACCCAGTACTTC. It codes for CASSSPGVPETQYF. The chain recombines TRBV6-2 or TRBV6-3 with TRBJ2-5; possible D gene TRBD1, 6 bases. The germline V gene has CDR1 MNHEY and CDR2 SVGEGT. The CDR3 is 14 residues long. The V end was cut by 6 bases, the J end by 4 bases, with 15 bases between.

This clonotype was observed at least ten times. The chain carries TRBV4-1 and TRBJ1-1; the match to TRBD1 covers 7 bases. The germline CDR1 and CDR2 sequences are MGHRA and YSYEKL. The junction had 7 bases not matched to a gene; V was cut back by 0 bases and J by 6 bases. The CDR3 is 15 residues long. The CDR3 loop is CASSQDPGQLSEAFF. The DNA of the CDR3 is TGCGCCAGCAGCCAAGATCCGGGACAGTTGTCTGAAGCTTTCTTT.

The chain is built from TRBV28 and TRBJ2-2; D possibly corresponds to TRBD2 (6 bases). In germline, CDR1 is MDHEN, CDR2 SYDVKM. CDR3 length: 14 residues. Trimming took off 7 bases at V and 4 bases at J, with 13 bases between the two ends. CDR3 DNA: TGTGCCAGCATTGCTAGCGTGCGCACCGGGGAGCTGTTTTTT. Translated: CASIASVRTGELFF.

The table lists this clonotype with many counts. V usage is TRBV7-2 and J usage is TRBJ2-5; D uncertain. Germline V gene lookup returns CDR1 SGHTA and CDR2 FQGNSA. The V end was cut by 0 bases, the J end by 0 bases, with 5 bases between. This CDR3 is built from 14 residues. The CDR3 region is CASSLATNQETQYF. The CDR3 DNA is TGTGCCAGCAGCTTAGCGACAAACCAAGAGACCCAGTACTTC.

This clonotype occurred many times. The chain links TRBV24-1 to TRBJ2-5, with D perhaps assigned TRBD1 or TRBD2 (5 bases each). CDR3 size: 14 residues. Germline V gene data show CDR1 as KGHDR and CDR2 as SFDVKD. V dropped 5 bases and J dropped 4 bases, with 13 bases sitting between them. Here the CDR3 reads CATSGGSGRETQYF. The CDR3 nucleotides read TGTGCCACCAGTGGGGGGTCGGGGCGAGAGACCCAGTACTTC.

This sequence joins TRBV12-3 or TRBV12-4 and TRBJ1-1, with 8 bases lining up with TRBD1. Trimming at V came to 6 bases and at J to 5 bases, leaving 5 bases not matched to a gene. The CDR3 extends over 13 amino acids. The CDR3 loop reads CASSMTGDTEAFF. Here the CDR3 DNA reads TGTGCCAGCAGCATGACAGGGGATACTGAAGCTTTCTTT.

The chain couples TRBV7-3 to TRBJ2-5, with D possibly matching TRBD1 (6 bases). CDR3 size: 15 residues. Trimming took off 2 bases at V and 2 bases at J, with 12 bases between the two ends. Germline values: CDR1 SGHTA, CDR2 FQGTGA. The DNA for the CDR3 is TGTGCCAGCAGCTTATTGGGGGCGACACAAGAGACCCAGTACTTC. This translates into CASSLLGATQETQYF.

CDR3 residues: CATSDSGGASETQYF. The DNA of the CDR3 is TGTGCCACCAGTGATTCCGGAGGGGCATCAGAGACCCAGTACTTC. The V and J genes are TRBV24-1 and TRBJ2-5, with a tentative D call TRBD2 (6 bases). V was pared by 2 bases and J by 4 bases, with 13 bases between. The CDR3 is 15 residues long. Germline assignment: CDR1 KGHDR and CDR2 SFDVKD.

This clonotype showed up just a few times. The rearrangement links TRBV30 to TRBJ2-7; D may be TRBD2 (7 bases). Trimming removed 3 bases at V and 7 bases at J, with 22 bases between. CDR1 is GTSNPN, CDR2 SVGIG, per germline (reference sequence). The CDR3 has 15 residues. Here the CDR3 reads CAWSGGGGSDYEQYF. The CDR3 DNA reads TGTGCCTGGAGCGGGGGAGGGGGATCAGACTATGAGCAGTACTTC.

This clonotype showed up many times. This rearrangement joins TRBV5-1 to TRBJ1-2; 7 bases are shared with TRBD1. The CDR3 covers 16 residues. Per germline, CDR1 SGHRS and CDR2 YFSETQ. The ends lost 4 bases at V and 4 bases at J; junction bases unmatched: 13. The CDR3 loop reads CASSQGLLDRVYGYTF. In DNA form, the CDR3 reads TGCGCCAGCAGCCAAGGACTTTTAGACAGGGTCTATGGCTACACCTTC.

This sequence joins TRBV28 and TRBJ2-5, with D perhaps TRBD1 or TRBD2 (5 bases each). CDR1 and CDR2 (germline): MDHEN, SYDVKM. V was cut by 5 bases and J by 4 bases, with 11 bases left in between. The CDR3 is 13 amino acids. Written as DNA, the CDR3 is TGTGCCAGCAGTCCGGGACGGATAGAGACCCAGTACTTC. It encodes CASSPGRIETQYF. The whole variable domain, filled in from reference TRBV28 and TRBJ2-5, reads DVKVTQSSRYLVKRTGEKVFLECVQDMDHENMFWYRQDPGLGLRLIYFSYDVKMKEKGDIPEGYSVSREKKERFSLILESASTNQTSMYLCASSPGRIETQYFGPGTRLLVL.

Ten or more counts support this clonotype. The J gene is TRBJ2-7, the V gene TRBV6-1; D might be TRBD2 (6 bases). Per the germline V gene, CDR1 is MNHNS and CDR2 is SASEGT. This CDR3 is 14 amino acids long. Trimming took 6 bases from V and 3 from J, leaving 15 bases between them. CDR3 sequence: CASSSGRTFYEQYF. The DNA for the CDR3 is TGTGCCAGCAGCTCAGGGAGGACTTTCTACGAGCAGTACTTC.